The rows below give T cell receptor beta chains drawn from one sample of a study of cytomegalovirus exposure and HLA in healthy donors. Data came from immunoSEQ multiplex PCR; TCRdb stores just in-frame clones and leaves some out. Of about 43,000 clones in the sample, approximately 77% were seen once. The specimen was PBMCs. The receptors shown here come from a man aged 30 to 39 in good health and CMV-seronegative. Both conserved end residues are part of each CDR3. Each record gives: J gene, clone size, V gene, D gene, CDR3 DNA, CDR3 protein. D genes are given only for firm matches. Expanded clones get a size class; other rows say once, few or many, or leave the size out.

TRBJ2-5,few,TRBV6-1,TRBD2,TGTGCCAGCAGCGGCGGGACTAGTGAGTTGAAGACCCAGTACTTC,CASSGGTSELKTQYF
TRBJ1-1,NA,TRBV7-2,NA,TGTGCCAGCAGCTTAGCCCCCTCGACAGATGAAGCTTTCTTT,CASSLAPSTDEAFF
TRBJ1-1,NA,TRBV6-6,NA,TGTGCCAGCAGTTATAATTGGGGCCCCCTGAACACTGAAGCTTTCTTT,CASSYNWGPLNTEAFF
TRBJ1-3,NA,TRBV7-8,TRBD1,TGTGCCAGCAGCTCGACAGGGACGCCTGGAAACACCATATATTTT,CASSSTGTPGNTIYF
TRBJ2-3,NA,TRBV2,NA,TGTGCCAGCAGTGGATCCAGCGGGCCCCTGGGAGATACGCAGTATTTT,CASSGSSGPLGDTQYF
TRBJ2-3,NA,TRBV6-6,TRBD2,TGTGCCAGCACCGGGACTAGCGAAAGCACAGATACGCAGTATTTT,CASTGTSESTDTQYF
TRBJ2-7,NA,TRBV4-3,NA,TGCGCCAGCAGCCATGGCGCAACAGAGTCCTACGAGCAGTACTTC,CASSHGATESYEQYF
TRBJ2-1,NA,TRBV5-1,TRBD1,TGCGCCAGCAGCCCGGGACAGCCCTACAATGAGCAGTTCTTC,CASSPGQPYNEQFF
TRBJ2-5,NA,TRBV5-4,NA,TGTGCCAGCAGCTTGGAACCGGGAGAGACCCAGTACTTC,CASSLEPGETQYF
TRBJ2-1,NA,TRBV12-2,NA,TGTGCAAGTCGCCTGGGACTAGCGGGGACTTACAGCTCCTACAATGAGCAGTTCTTC,CASRLGLAGTYSSYNEQFF
TRBJ1-2,NA,TRBV29-1,TRBD1,TGCAGCGCTGAAACAGGGGGAGGCTATGGCTACACCTTC,CSAETGGGYGYTF
TRBJ2-1,NA,TRBV6-4,TRBD2,TGTGCCAGCAGTGACTCAAGCGGGGGGCCCTACAATGAGCAGTTCTTC,CASSDSSGGPYNEQFF
TRBJ1-2,NA,TRBV4-1,NA,TGCGCCAGCAGCCGGCCGGACATCTATGGCTACACCTTC,CASSRPDIYGYTF
TRBJ2-1,few,TRBV7-9,TRBD1,TGTGCCAGCAGCGCAAGGGACAGGGGAAAAAGCTCCTACAATGAGCAGTTCTTC,CASSARDRGKSSYNEQFF
TRBJ2-6,NA,TRBV27,NA,TGTGCCAGCAGTCACAGGGTGGAGATTTGGTCTGGGGCCAACGTCCTGACTTTC,CASSHRVEIWSGANVLTF
TRBJ2-1,few,TRBV6-1,NA,TGTGCCAGCAGTGGACATTATACGAACTCCTACAATGAGCAGTTCTTC,CASSGHYTNSYNEQFF
TRBJ2-7,NA,TRBV27,TRBD2,TGTGCCAGCAGTTCTCACGGGTTCGAGGGTCTAGCGGGAGCTGACAACGAGCAGTACTTC,CASSSHGFEGLAGADNEQYF
TRBJ2-7,NA,TRBV2,NA,TGTGCCAGCAGTGGGGACTCAGGGGGGGAGCAGTACTTC,CASSGDSGGEQYF
TRBJ2-7,NA,TRBV5-6,TRBD1,TGTGCCAGCAGCCCATCGACCGGGACAGGGGACACCCAACCGCCCGAGCAGTACTTC,CASSPSTGTGDTQPPEQYF
TRBJ2-1,NA,TRBV18,NA,TGTGCCAGCTCACGACGGGACAAAAACAATGAGCAGTTCTTC,CASSRRDKNNEQFF
TRBJ2-1,few,TRBV6-5,NA,TGTGCCAGCAGTTCATTAGCGGAATACAATGAGCAGTTCTTC,CASSSLAEYNEQFF
TRBJ2-1,NA,TRBV7-8,TRBD2,TGTGCCAGCAGCTTAGGACTAGCGGGAGGGCCGACCTACAATGAGCAGTTCTTC,CASSLGLAGGPTYNEQFF
TRBJ1-5,NA,TRBV6-1,TRBD1,TGTGCCAGCAAAGGACAGGGGATTATCAATCAGCCCCAGCATTTT,CASKGQGIINQPQHF
TRBJ2-6,NA,TRBV7-9,NA,TGTTCCAGCAGCCCCGGTGCCGGGACAGGGGCCAACGTCCTGACTTTC,CSSSPGAGTGANVLTF
TRBJ2-7,NA,TRBV6-6,TRBD1,TGTGCCAGCAGTTCCGGGACAGTCGTGCAGCAGTACTTC,CASSSGTVVQQYF
TRBJ1-1,NA,TRBV19,NA,TGTGCCAGTAGTATCAACCCCGCCCATATAAAGAGCACTGAAGCTTTCTTT,CASSINPAHIKSTEAFF
TRBJ1-2,NA,TRBV19,NA,TGTGCCAGTAGTCTAGGACACAGGACAGAGGCTATGCGCTACACCTTC,CASSLGHRTEAMRYTF